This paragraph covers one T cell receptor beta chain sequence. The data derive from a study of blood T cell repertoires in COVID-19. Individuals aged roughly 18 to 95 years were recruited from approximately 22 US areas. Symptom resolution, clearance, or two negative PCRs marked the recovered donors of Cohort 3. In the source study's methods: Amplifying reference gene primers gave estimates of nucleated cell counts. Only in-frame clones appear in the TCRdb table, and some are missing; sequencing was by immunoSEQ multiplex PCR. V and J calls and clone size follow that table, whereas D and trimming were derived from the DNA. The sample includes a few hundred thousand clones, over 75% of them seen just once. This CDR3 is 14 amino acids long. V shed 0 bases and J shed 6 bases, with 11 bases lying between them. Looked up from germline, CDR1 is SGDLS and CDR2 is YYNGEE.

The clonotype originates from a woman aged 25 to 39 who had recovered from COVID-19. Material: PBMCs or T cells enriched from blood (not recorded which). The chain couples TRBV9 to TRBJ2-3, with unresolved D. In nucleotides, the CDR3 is TGTGCCAGCAGCGTAGGGGTGTACGGGGATACGCAGTATTTT. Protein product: CASSVGVYGDTQYF. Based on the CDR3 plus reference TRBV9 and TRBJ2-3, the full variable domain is DSGVTQTPKHLITATGQRVTLRCSPRSGDLSVYWYQQSLDQGLQFLIQYYNGEERAKGNILERFSAQQFPDLHSELNLSSLELGDSALYFCASSVGVYGDTQYFGPGTRLTVL.